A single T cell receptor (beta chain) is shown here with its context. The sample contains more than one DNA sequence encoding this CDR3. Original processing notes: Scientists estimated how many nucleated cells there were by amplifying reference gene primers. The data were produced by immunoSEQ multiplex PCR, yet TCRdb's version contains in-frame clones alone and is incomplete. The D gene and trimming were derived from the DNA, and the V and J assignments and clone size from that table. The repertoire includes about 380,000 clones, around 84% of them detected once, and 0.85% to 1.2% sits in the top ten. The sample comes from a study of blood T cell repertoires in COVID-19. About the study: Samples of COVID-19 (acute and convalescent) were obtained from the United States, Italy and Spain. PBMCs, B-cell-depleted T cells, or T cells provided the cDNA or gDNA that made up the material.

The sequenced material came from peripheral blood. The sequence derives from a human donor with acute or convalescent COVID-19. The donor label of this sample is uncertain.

The CDR3 coding sequence is TGTGCCAGCAGTTTAGACCGGGGTCAGCCCCAGCATTTT. It specifies CASSLDRGQPQHF. The chain employs TRBV12-3 or TRBV12-4 and TRBJ1-5; D remains ambiguous. The V end was cut by 1 base, the J end by 6 bases, with 7 bases between. This CDR3 has 13 amino acids.